This T cell receptor (beta chain) was sequenced for a study of Graves' ophthalmopathy and Graves' hyperthyroidism (dated by TCRdb to between 2018 and 2020). Regarding the study in general: A patient counted as having stable hyperthyroidism if there was no progression to ophthalmopathy within 18 months of follow-up. TCR beta repertoire signatures were used to distinguish Graves' ophthalmopathy from Graves' hyperthyroidism and to predict progression to ophthalmopathy. In total, approximately 130 blood samples were TCR-sequenced: under 45 ophthalmopathy, 75 hyperthyroidism and roughly 17 hyperthyroidism-to-ophthalmopathy patients. To explore V-J signatures distinguishing ophthalmopathy from hyperthyroidism, a discovery set of 100 patients (fewer than 45 ophthalmopathy, roughly 56 stable hyperthyroidism) was enrolled. An independent validation cohort was composed of 18 hyperthyroidism patients and 15 to 17 patients who later progressed from hyperthyroidism to ophthalmopathy. T-cell repertoires of thyroid tissue and blood were compared in six hyperthyroidism patients. Following sample collection, hyperthyroidism patients were given methimazole at a starting dose of 30 mg daily, and ophthalmopathy patients were given high-dose intravenous methylprednisolone.

Overall study outcomes, separate from this receptor: Among expanded thyroid clonotypes with frequency above 0.001, most also showed up in blood, which suggests that blood repertoires may reflect the thyroid immune response. In cross-validation, the 13-signature model distinguished ophthalmopathy from stable hyperthyroidism with about 87% sensitivity and about 84% specificity, and in the test set the corresponding values were approximately 80% and 75%. In validation, the model predicted ophthalmopathy progression with about 71% sensitivity and roughly 72% specificity; some 13 predicted patients were CT-confirmed with GO in a median of approximately 6.5 months. No statistical method was used to set the sample size in advance, and the investigators knew which group each participant was assigned to.

There are 15 amino acids in the CDR3, from cysteine to phenylalanine inclusive. Of all the DNA, just the CDR3 is kept, 45 bases in frame from base 1. The V and J ends are trimmed by 1 base and 4 bases, leaving 13 bases between them. In the case of this clonotype: What this receptor recognizes is not known. Base qualities are not recorded, but no much larger clone differs from it by a single base.

For repertoire sequencing, TCR beta CDR3 regions were amplified from RNA transcripts. A first-round RT-PCR used HTBI primers with the Qiagen OneStep RT-PCR kit, followed by a second-round multiplex PCR, size selection and purification. Libraries were sequenced on an Illumina HiSeq2000 using paired-end 100 bp reads. The authors processed their data as follows. Reads were processed with SOAPnuke, discarding reads with adapters, uncalled bases, mean Phred below 15, or no exact constant-primer or identifier match. High-quality paired reads were merged with COPE v1.2.5. Unique nucleotide sequences were defined as clonotypes and aligned to IMGT TRB V, D and J references using MiTCR v1.1. The analysis was limited to V-J combinations with a frequency above 0.0001, which together covered approximately 99% of repertoires. For each V-J combination, a TCR clonal expansion and chaos score was defined as the ratio of F50 clonal expansion to chaos observed in the TCRdist matrix. Welch's t-statistics and random forest were used to reduce features to about 14 V-J combinations, which were fed into a naive Bayes classifier. The similarity between thyroid and blood repertoires was quantified using the Morisita-Horn index. TCRdb handled the public reads itself, with Q25 trimming in fastp and clone calling in MiXCR, and kept productive beta chains. Identical CDR3 proteins give one entry, which carries the most common genes and DNA. These V and J calls originate from TCRdb's pipeline instead of the authors' own analysis. Counted in this sample were over a million distinct CDR3 sequences; approximately 35% of them appeared once. The ten largest make up over 8.5% of the sample.

Hyperthyroidism patients were newly diagnosed, with disease duration under 2 months, and aged 18 to 65 years. Patients with other autoimmune diseases, uncontrolled infections, pregnancy or lactation were excluded. Clinical symptoms, serum thyroxine, TRAb, thyroid ultrasound and orbital computed tomography formed the basis of the diagnosis. Total RNA was extracted using Trizol reagent, and RNA quality was checked on an Agilent 2100 Bioanalyzer. The origin of this receptor is an adult man with Graves' hyperthyroidism. Sequencing used peripheral blood or thyroid tissue (not recorded which). This chain joins TRBV12-3 or TRBV12-4 to TRBJ1-2; D gene: possibly TRBD1, on 5 matching bases. The bases are TGTGCCAGCAGTTTAGGAGGGGACGATGCCTATGGCTACACCTTC. It translates as CASSLGGDDAYGYTF.